Listed here are 26 T cell receptor beta chains from one sample, sequenced in a study of T-cell memory formation after mild COVID-19. TCRdb recomputed calls from the 5' RACE reads with MiXCR, one row per CDR3 protein. The sample has a few hundred thousand distinct CDR3 sequences, roughly 21% seen once. The sample taken for sequencing was PBMCs or a T cell subset sorted from them (not recorded which). The receptors shown here come from an adult woman who had mild COVID-19 (a few samples of this study predate the infection). Cell type and time point are not known.

This clonotype appeared many times. The V gene is TRBV20-1, the J gene TRBJ2-5; D remains ambiguous. This CDR3 comprises 11 residues. Germline V gene sequence: CDR1 DFQATT, CDR2 SNEGSKA (reference sequence). Trimming cost V 6 bases and J 5 bases, with 10 bases left between them. The CDR3 region is CSAPTWETQYF. Here the CDR3 DNA reads TGCAGTGCCCCGACGTGGGAGACCCAGTACTTC.

This clonotype was detected a few times. The chain has TRBV5-1 and TRBJ2-7; 9 bases map to TRBD2. The ends lost 0 bases at V and 3 bases at J; junction bases unmatched: 16. Germline V CDR1 and CDR2: SGHRS, YFSETQ. The CDR3 length is 19 residues. The CDR3 DNA follows: TGCGCCAGCAGCTTGGAGTCGATAGCGGGAGTTTTCCCTTACTACGAGCAGTACTTC. Protein product: CASSLESIAGVFPYYEQYF. Full variable domain (outside the CDR3, taken from reference TRBV5-1 and TRBJ2-7): KAGVTQTPRYLIKTRGQQVTLSCSPISGHRSVSWYQQTPGQGLQFLFEYFSETQRNKGNFPGRFSGRQFSNSRSEMNVSTLELGDSALYLCASSLESIAGVFPYYEQYFGPGTRLTVT.

This clonotype was counted many times. V usage is TRBV7-8 and J usage is TRBJ2-3; D remains unclear. The V gene lost 4 bases and the J gene lost 4 bases, with 6 bases spanning the gap. The germline CDR1 and CDR2 sequences are SGHVS and FQNEAQ. The CDR3 has 12 residues. CDR3 loop: CASSSLSDTQYF. In DNA, the CDR3 is TGTGCCAGCAGCTCGCTTTCAGATACGCAGTATTTT.

This clonotype was observed many times. The chain joins TRBV12-3 or TRBV12-4 to TRBJ1-1; D not resolved. The CDR3 covers 11 residues. The germline V and J ends were trimmed by 6 bases and 11 bases, with 13 bases remaining between them. CDR3 in amino acids: CASSPSLAAFF. The DNA of the CDR3 is TGTGCCAGCAGCCCATCCCTGGCCGCTTTCTTT.

The chain couples TRBV12-5 to TRBJ2-7; unclear D gene. Germline V gene lookup returns CDR1 LGHNT and CDR2 FRNRAP. CDR3 length equals 20 residues. Between the trimmed V and J ends, which lost 2 bases and 0 bases, there was a span of 26 bases. The CDR3 nucleotides are TGTGCTAGTGGTTTGCCCAGTCGCTCCCCTCAGGTGAAGAGCTCCTACGAGCAGTACTTC. Its protein is CASGLPSRSPQVKSSYEQYF. The full variable domain, completed using reference TRBV12-5 and TRBJ2-7, is DARVTQTPRHKVTEMGQEVTMRCQPILGHNTVFWYRQTMMQGLELLAYFRNRAPLDDSGMPKDRFSAEMPDATLATLKIQPSEPRDSAVYFCASGLPSRSPQVKSSYEQYFGPGTRLTVT.

In this sample, this clonotype turned up a few times. The rearrangement joins TRBV7-3 to TRBJ2-7; 9 bases line up with TRBD2. With 3 bases clipped from V and 3 bases from J, the junction kept 6 bases outside the gene matches. Germline V gene data show CDR1 as SGHTA and CDR2 as FQGTGA. The CDR3 contains 15 residues. The CDR3 reads CASSFEAGGFYEQYF. The DNA of the CDR3 is TGTGCCAGCAGCTTCGAAGCGGGGGGCTTCTACGAGCAGTACTTC.

This clonotype was recorded a few times. J is TRBJ1-2 and V is TRBV7-9; unclear D gene. Germline V lookup: CDR1 SEHNR, CDR2 FQNEAQ (reference sequence). The V gene lost 7 bases and the J gene lost 4 bases, with 13 bases spanning the gap. The CDR3 runs 13 residues. The CDR3 nucleotides are TGTGCCAGCAAGGGTTATATCGGCTATGGCTACACCTTC. Translating it yields CASKGYIGYGYTF.

This clonotype was detected only a few times. This chain joins TRBV11-1 and TRBJ2-2; 8 bases agree with TRBD2. This CDR3 spans 18 amino acids. The germline V gene has CDR1 SGHAT and CDR2 FQDESV (reference sequence). V shed 6 bases and J 2 bases; nucleotides not matched to a gene: 14. CDR3 protein: CASSPSPSGLVNTGELFF. In DNA form, the CDR3 reads TGTGCCAGCAGTCCATCGCCATCGGGACTAGTAAACACCGGGGAGCTGTTTTTT.

The chain recombines TRBV11-3 with TRBJ1-1; D not certain. Trimming stripped 3 bases from V and 10 bases from J, with 12 bases between. This CDR3 region has 12 residues. Looked up from germline, CDR1 is SGHNT and CDR2 is YENEEA. DNA of the CDR3: TGTGCCAGCAGCTTCGAGCGACGGGCAGCTTTCTTT. This gives the protein CASSFERRAAFF.

This clonotype was counted many times. An end of the junction does not agree with germline; a read error may underlie this. The chain uses TRBV7-7 and TRBJ2-7; TRBD2 might be the D (5 bases). Germline V gives CDR1 SSHAT, CDR2 FNYEAQ (reference sequence). The CDR3 runs 13 residues. CDR3 DNA: TGTGCTAGCAGCTTAGCGTTGAGCTACGAGCAGTACTTC. Amino acids: CASSLALSYEQYF. Looking up the rest from reference TRBV7-7 and TRBJ2-7 gives the full variable domain: GAGVSQSPRYKVTKRGQDVTLRCDPISSHATLYWYQQALGQGPEFLTYFNYEAQPDKSGLPSDRFSAERPEGSISTLTIQRTEQRDSAMYRCASSLALSYEQYFGPGTRLTVT.

This clonotype came up a few times. The chain joins TRBV6-1 to TRBJ2-7, with D hard to call. The V and J ends lost 2 bases and 7 bases respectively, with 15 bases between them. Germline CDR1 reads MNHNS; CDR2 reads SASEGT. The CDR3 spans 14 residues. The CDR3 DNA follows: TGTGCCAGCAGTGAATTCGCTAGACACTGGGAGCAGTACTTC. This codes for CASSEFARHWEQYF.

In its sample, this clonotype was seen many times. J is TRBJ2-5 and V is TRBV24-1; TRBD1 is a possible D gene (5 bases). Trimming left V 4 bases short and J 1 base short, with 12 bases between. CDR1 and CDR2 (germline): KGHDR, SFDVKD. The CDR3 totals 15 residues. This CDR3 reads CATSEPQGVQETQYF. DNA of the CDR3: TGTGCCACCAGTGAACCTCAAGGGGTCCAAGAGACCCAGTACTTC.

The chain employs TRBV12-3 or TRBV12-4 and TRBJ2-1; TRBD2 agrees at 12 bases. CDR3 length: 15 amino acids. The J segment lost 14 bases and the V segment lost 0 bases, leaving 8 bases of the junction unmatched. CDR3 coding DNA: TGTGCCAGCAGTTTAGCACTAGCGGGAGGTCGTGGGGAGTTCTTC. Encoded protein: CASSLALAGGRGEFF.

This clonotype turned up a few times. The chain carries TRBV30 and TRBJ1-2, with 7 bases that match TRBD1. Germline-derived CDR1 and CDR2 are GTSNPN and SVGIG (reference sequence). The CDR3 runs 15 residues. V lost 0 bases and J lost 5; bases outside the gene matches: 9. In DNA form, the CDR3 reads TGTGCCTGGAGTGTACTCGTAGGGGGCACATATGGCTACACCTTC. It is translated as CAWSVLVGGTYGYTF.

This clonotype has only a few counts. The chain employs TRBV10-3 and TRBJ2-4; 8 bases agree with TRBD1. The J segment lost 1 base and the V segment lost 6 bases, leaving 11 bases of the junction unmatched. The germline CDR1 and CDR2 sequences are ENHRY and SYGVKD. CDR3 length: 17 amino acids. Written as DNA, the CDR3 is TGTGCCATCAGCAACCACACAGGGGGGCTTGCCAAAAACATTCAGTACTTC. Protein product: CAISNHTGGLAKNIQYF.

The V gene is TRBV28, the J gene TRBJ2-7; no reliable D call. Germline loops: CDR1 MDHEN, CDR2 SYDVKM. The CDR3 totals 12 residues. DNA for the CDR3: TGTGGGAATTCTCACATTACCTACGAGCAGTACTTC. It yields the protein CGNSHITYEQYF. Complete variable domain (other parts from reference TRBV28 and TRBJ2-7): DVKVTQSSRYLVKRTGEKVFLECVQDMDHENMFWYRQDPGLGLRLIYFSYDVKMKEKGDIPEGYSVSREKKERFSLILESASTNQTSMYLCGNSHITYEQYFGPGTRLTVT.

This clonotype appeared a few times. This chain links TRBV5-1 with TRBJ1-1; D may be TRBD1 (5 bases). The germline V and J ends were trimmed by 0 bases and 4 bases, with 13 bases remaining between them. This CDR3 spans 15 amino acids. Germline V CDR1 and CDR2: SGHRS, YFSETQ. CDR3 in amino acids: CASSLGVPGSTEAFF. The CDR3 nucleotides read TGCGCCAGCAGCTTGGGGGTCCCAGGGAGCACTGAAGCTTTCTTT.

The chain joins TRBV21-1 to TRBJ2-4; the DNA was not compared with TRBD2, the D call given in the table. TRBV21-1 constitutes a pseudogene. CDR3 length: 17 residues. The CDR3 loop is CASKTRTSGMAKNIQYF. DNA of the CDR3: TGTGCCAGCAAAACCCGGACTAGCGGTATGGCCAAAAACATTCAGTACTTC.

V usage is TRBV21-1 and J usage is TRBJ1-1. TRBV21-1 is given as a pseudogene. This CDR3 is built from 15 residues. CDR3 DNA sequence: TGTGCCAGCAGCAAACCACCCCAGGGAGGCACTGAAGCTTTCTTT. Translation gives CASSKPPQGGTEAFF.

The chain joins TRBV6-5 to TRBJ1-4, with 8 nucleotides matching TRBD1. The CDR3 sequence is 14 residues long. V was pared by 6 bases and J by 7 bases, with 7 bases of the junction left unmatched. CDR1 is MNHEY and CDR2 is SVGAGI in the germline V gene. The CDR3 spells CASSRGQGVEKLFF. The CDR3 DNA is TGTGCCAGCAGCCGCGGACAGGGTGTTGAAAAACTGTTTTTT.

This clonotype was found a few times. This chain links TRBV5-5 with TRBJ2-7; D may be TRBD1 (6 bases). This CDR3 has 14 amino acids. Trimming removed 4 bases at V and 2 bases at J, with 13 bases between. Germline values: CDR1 SGHKS, CDR2 YYEKEE (reference sequence). The CDR3 DNA reads as TGTGCCAGCAGCCCCGGACGACAGGCCTACGAGCAGTACTTC. Amino acid sequence: CASSPGRQAYEQYF. The entire variable domain, with the rest obtained from reference TRBV5-5 and TRBJ2-7, is as follows: DAGVTQSPTHLIKTRGQQVTLRCSPISGHKSVSWYQQVLGQGPQFIFQYYEKEERGRGNFPDRFSARQFPNYSSELNVNALLLGDSALYLCASSPGRQAYEQYFGPGTRLTVT.

This chain links TRBV12-3 or TRBV12-4 with TRBJ2-2; D unclear. V lost 3 bases, J lost 6 bases, and 8 bases lay in between. The CDR3 is 13 residues long. The CDR3 sequence: CASSFLSAGELFF. The CDR3 region has the DNA TGTGCCAGCAGTTTTTTGTCGGCCGGGGAGCTGTTTTTT.

This clonotype has a handful of counts. V usage is TRBV5-5 and J usage is TRBJ2-2; D may correspond to TRBD1 or TRBD2 (7 bases each). The germline V gene encodes CDR1 SGHKS and CDR2 YYEKEE (reference sequence). Trimming pared 2 bases from V and 9 bases from J, leaving 17 bases between. The CDR3 runs to 15 residues. This chain's CDR3 is CASSFTGEGWRELFF. In nucleotides, the CDR3 is TGTGCCAGCAGCTTCACAGGGGAGGGATGGAGGGAGCTGTTTTTT.

This sequence joins TRBV7-2 and TRBJ2-2; D is ambiguous. Trimming removed 9 bases from V and 4 bases from J, with 12 bases in between. The CDR3 totals 13 residues. Germline CDR1 SGHTA, CDR2 FQGNSA. The CDR3 DNA follows: TGTGCCAGGGCAGTTTCCTCCACCGGGGAGCTGTTTTTT. Translated, it gives CARAVSSTGELFF. Full variable domain (outside the CDR3, taken from reference TRBV7-2 and TRBJ2-2): GAGVSQSPSNKVTEKGKDVELRCDPISGHTALYWYRQSLGQGLEFLIYFQGNSAPDKSGLPSDRFSAERTGGSVSTLTIQRTQQEDSAVYLCARAVSSTGELFFGEGSRLTVL.

This clonotype was counted only a few times. This sequence joins TRBV12-3 or TRBV12-4 and TRBJ2-3; 8 bases align to TRBD1. The CDR3 spans 12 residues. Unmatched junction bases numbered 8, after V lost 4 bases and J lost 14 bases. The CDR3 protein is CASSWAGGPGYF. The DNA of the CDR3 is TGTGCCAGCAGTTGGGCAGGGGGCCCAGGGTATTTT.

This clonotype was seen a few times. V is TRBV6-6 and J is TRBJ1-5, with unresolved D. The germline CDR1 and CDR2 sequences are MNHNY and SVGAGI (reference sequence). The length of the CDR3 is 13 residues. The germline V and J ends were trimmed by 6 bases and 3 bases, with 9 bases remaining between them. CDR3 sequence reads: CASSPRYNQPQHF. The CDR3 bases are TGTGCCAGCAGCCCGCGCTACAATCAGCCCCAGCATTTT.